The rows below give T cell receptor beta chains drawn from one sample of a study of neurological immune-mediated disorders. Via MiXCR, TCRdb re-called the 5' RACE reads, giving one row per CDR3 protein. The data contain tens of thousands of distinct CDR3 sequences, approximately 12% of them seen just once; the ten biggest clones take up 9%. Sequenced input: PBMCs. These receptors were obtained from a male donor with HTLV-1-associated myelopathy (HAM/TSP). Both conserved end residues are part of each CDR3. A D gene is named only where the DNA matches it firmly. The listing skips clone size in some rows; elsewhere it reads once, few, many or a size class.

TRBV29-1,many,.,TRBJ2-5,CSGGRWGETQYF,TGCAGCGGCGGGCGGTGGGGAGAGACCCAGTACTTC
TRBV5-5,many,.,TRBJ1-2,CASSLDSGGYGYTF,TGTGCCAGCAGCTTGGACAGCGGGGGCTATGGCTACACCTTC
TRBV5-1,many,.,TRBJ2-7,CASSLEGKSYEQYF,TGCGCCAGCAGCTTGGAGGGGAAGTCCTACGAGCAGTACTTC
TRBV6-5,many,TRBD1,TRBJ2-6,CASSYRTGSGANVLTF,TGTGCCAGCAGTTACCGGACAGGTTCTGGGGCCAACGTCCTGACTTTC
TRBV7-9,many,.,TRBJ1-4,CASSLDPGSNEKLFF,TGTGCCAGCAGCTTGGACCCAGGATCAAATGAAAAACTGTTTTTT
TRBV5-1,many,.,TRBJ1-4,CASSPGRANEKLFF,TGCGCCAGCAGCCCAGGGCGGGCTAATGAAAAACTGTTTTTT
TRBV5-1,many,.,TRBJ2-7,CASRRDFEQYF,TGCGCCAGCAGACGGGACTTTGAGCAGTACTTC
TRBV7-7,.,.,TRBJ2-1,CASRPMPDDQMSSYNEQFF,TGTGCCAGCAGGCCAATGCCGGACGATCAAATGAGCTCCTACAATGAGCAGTTCTTC
TRBV5-5,many,.,TRBJ1-3,CASSFQGNSGNTIYF,TGTGCCAGCAGCTTCCAAGGGAACTCTGGAAACACCATATATTTT
TRBV20-1,many,TRBD1,TRBJ1-1,CSATSSIDRGATEAFF,TGCAGTGCTACCTCCTCTATTGACAGGGGAGCCACTGAAGCTTTCTTT
TRBV11-3,.,.,TRBJ2-2,CASSIFWGTGELFF,TGTGCCAGCAGCATATTCTGGGGAACCGGGGAGCTGTTTTTT
TRBV24-1,.,.,TRBJ2-1,CATSDSPSDGNEQFF,TGTGCCACCAGTGATTCTCCTAGCGATGGGAATGAGCAGTTCTTC
TRBV19,.,TRBD2,TRBJ2-3,CASSPRGGRGTDTQYF,TGTGCCAGTAGTCCACGGGGGGGCCGTGGCACAGATACGCAGTATTTT
TRBV6-5,medium-sized,.,TRBJ1-5,CASSYSISQPQHF,TGTGCCAGCAGTTACTCGATATCCCAGCCCCAGCATTTT
TRBV27,many,TRBD1,TRBJ1-1,CASRRGLNTEAFF,TGTGCCAGCCGGAGGGGGCTGAACACTGAAGCTTTCTTT
TRBV7-3,many,.,TRBJ1-1,CASSLRAVNTEAFF,TGTGCCAGCAGCTTAAGAGCGGTGAACACTGAAGCTTTCTTT
TRBV9,many,.,TRBJ2-3,CASSEWDLSSDTQYF,TGTGCCAGCAGCGAGTGGGACCTTTCATCAGATACGCAGTATTTT
TRBV15,many,TRBD1,TRBJ1-6,CATSRDGQGYSPLHF,TGTGCCACCAGCAGAGATGGACAGGGCTATTCACCCCTCCACTTT
TRBV24-1,many,.,TRBJ2-7,CATSDFSGGSYEQYF,TGTGCCACCAGTGATTTCTCAGGCGGCTCCTACGAGCAGTACTTC
TRBV4-1,many,.,TRBJ2-6,CASSPTPAGSGANVLTF,TGCGCCAGCAGCCCCACCCCCGCGGGCTCTGGGGCCAACGTCCTGACTTTC
TRBV7-2,many,.,TRBJ1-6,CASRSNSPLHF,TGTGCCAGCAGAAGTAATTCACCCCTCCACTTT
TRBV7-9,medium-sized,.,TRBJ2-5,CASSQGPNQETQYF,TGTGCCAGCAGCCAGGGGCCAAACCAAGAGACCCAGTACTTC